This TCR beta chain comes out of a study of blood T cell repertoires in COVID-19. Study context: T cells, B-cell-depleted T cells, or PBMCs supplied cDNA or gDNA.

Germline V gene lookup returns CDR1 SGHAT and CDR2 FQNNGV. The CDR3 consists of 15 residues. The trim removed 5 bases at V and 10 bases at J, leaving 8 bases unmatched. This study enrolled people aged 18 to 89 from about two dozen US geographic areas. Clinical history as reported by participants underpinned cohort assignment. Original methodology: Reference gene primer amplification yielded estimated nucleated cell counts. Assay: immunoSEQ multiplex PCR; the TCRdb copy retains only in-frame clones and omits some. That table supplies the V and J calls and clone size; D and trimming were determined from the DNA. This table has some 460,000 clones, 70% to 90% appearing once.

The chain is built from TRBV11-2 and TRBJ1-6, with 10 bases fitting TRBD1. The sample was PBMCs or T cells enriched from blood (not recorded which). The sequence came from a woman aged 18-29 years with acute COVID-19. CDR3 sequence reads: CASSLGDRGVSPLHF. CDR3 DNA: TGTGCCAGCAGCCTAGGGGACAGGGGTGTCTCACCCCTCCACTTT.